These T cell receptor beta chains were read from a single sample in a study of T cell repertoires in cytomegalovirus infection. In TCRdb, the reads were re-called with MiXCR into one record per CDR3 protein. The sample includes more than 150,000 distinct CDR3 sequences, approximately 17% of them seen just once. Source material: CD8+ T cells from PBMCs. The source of these receptors is a human donor in good health (CMV status not recorded). Some clones in this sample may be carry-over from other donors' samples. The CDR3 runs from the conserved cysteine through the conserved F or W. D genes are given only for firm matches. Clone sizes are given selectively: once, few, many, or a class where the clone is expanded.

v_gene,abundance,d_gene,j_gene,CDR3nt,CDR3aa
TRBV7-8,few,TRBD2,TRBJ2-1,TGTGCCAGCAGCCAGACTAGCGGGAAATTCAATGAGCAGTTCTTC,CASSQTSGKFNEQFF
TRBV5-6,few,TRBD1,TRBJ2-7,TGTGCCAGCAGCTTCGGGACAGGGAGGTCCTACGAGCAGTACTTC,CASSFGTGRSYEQYF
TRBV7-2,few,-,TRBJ2-7,TGTGCCAGCAGCTCAACTGCGCTCTTACCCTACGAGCAGTACTTC,CASSSTALLPYEQYF
TRBV7-9,few,-,TRBJ1-5,TGTGCCAGCAGCCGGGAGGGGGGTCAGCCCCAGCATTTT,CASSREGGQPQHF
TRBV7-9,few,TRBD1,TRBJ1-5,TGTGCCAGCAGCTTAACGGGACAGGGGTTTTCCAATCAGCCCCAGCATTTT,CASSLTGQGFSNQPQHF
TRBV29-1,-,TRBD1,TRBJ2-2,TGCAGCGTTGAATTCCAGGGGGTCGGGACCGGGGAGCTGTTTTTT,CSVEFQGVGTGELFF
TRBV6-1,few,-,TRBJ1-2,TGTGCCAGCAGTGAAAGGATGAGGAACTATGGCTACACCTTC,CASSERMRNYGYTF
TRBV7-9,few,TRBD1,TRBJ2-7,TGTGCCAGCAGCTTAGCCCCACAGGGGGAATACGAGCAGTACTTC,CASSLAPQGEYEQYF
TRBV7-3,few,-,TRBJ1-1,TGTGCCGGACCCCAACGGGCTTTCTTT,CAGPQRAFF
TRBV11-1,few,-,TRBJ2-7,TGTGCCAGCAGCTCCACTACCCTGGACAGTCTCCCAGCCCCCTTTGGTTACGAGCAGTACTTC,CASSSTTLDSLPAPFGYEQYF
TRBV15,-,-,TRBJ2-5,TGTGCCACCAGCAGAGATCCAGGGGACCAAGAGACCCAGTACTTC,CATSRDPGDQETQYF
TRBV7-6,-,-,TRBJ1-5,TGTGCCAGCAGCACGGACCGAAATCAGCCCCAGCATTTT,CASSTDRNQPQHF
TRBV7-2,-,-,TRBJ2-7,TGTGCCAGCAGCTTTGGAAGCGGCTACGAGCAGTACTTC,CASSFGSGYEQYF
TRBV9,-,-,TRBJ2-6,TGTGCCAGCAGCGTGACCGGGTCCAACGTCCTGACTTTC,CASSVTGSNVLTF
TRBV29-1,few,-,TRBJ1-2,TGCAGCGTTGAAGTAGACTATGGCTACACCTTC,CSVEVDYGYTF
TRBV28,few,TRBD2,TRBJ2-3,TGTGCCAGCAGTTTTGGGGCTAGCGGGAGAGGGGATACGCAGTATTTT,CASSFGASGRGDTQYF
TRBV7-8,many,-,TRBJ1-2,TGTGCCAGCAGCTTCGTCGCGGTGGGAGAGCTTAGTTATGGCTACACCTTC,CASSFVAVGELSYGYTF